The clone carrying this T cell receptor beta chain appeared a few times. The antigen is unknown. This specimen belongs to a study of regulatory T cells in long-lasting Graves disease. Trimming took 1 base from V and 4 from J, leaving 14 bases between them. This CDR3 region has 16 residues. Germline V lookup: CDR1 SGHVS, CDR2 FQNEAQ. Libraries of TCR beta came from iRepertoire HTBI primers plus Arm-PCR of CDR3 regions. TCRdb itself ran the multiplex PCR reads through MiXCR, one entry per CDR3 protein. The table lists around 500,000 distinct CDR3 sequences, roughly 14% of them singletons. The time point denotes: newly diagnosed GD, antithyroid drugs for less than 3 months. From PBMCs, RNA was extracted and then used to make the TCR library. General study findings and limits: Persistent patients had a count of shared public clonotypes (more than 2,500) that exceeded that of new patients (around 910).

The same data also contributed to another study, on T cells in Graves' hyperthyroidism and ophthalmopathy.

The clonotype comes from a man aged 25 to 40 with Graves disease. The specimen comprised peripheral blood mononuclear cells (PBMCs), sampled at new diagnosis, from a patient treated with antithyroid drugs. The J gene is TRBJ1-5, the V gene TRBV7-8, with D perhaps matching TRBD1 (5 bases). The CDR3 bases are TGTGCCAGCAGCTTAGTACCGCAGGGAGGGAATCAGCCCCAGCATTTT. Protein product: CASSLVPQGGNQPQHF.